Described below is a single TCR beta chain sequence and its context. The V and J ends lost 4 bases and 4 bases respectively, with 14 bases between them. Germline CDR1 LNHNV, CDR2 YYDKDF (reference sequence). The CDR3 extends over 15 amino acids. The entry originates in a study of OX40 agonist ivuxolimab in advanced cancers. TCRdb's table, derived via immunoSEQ multiplex PCR, lists solely in-frame clones and lacks some. Of some 94,000 clones in the sample, about 96% are singletons; the top ten hold roughly 2.1%. This receptor was taken from an adult with an advanced solid tumor such as melanoma, head and neck, liver or kidney cancer. Sequencing was performed on CD4+ or CD8+ T cells sorted from blood, taken in a trial of the OX40 agonist ivuxolimab. This sequence joins TRBV15 and TRBJ2-1; the D gene is possibly TRBD2 (7 bases). DNA for the CDR3: TGTGCCACCAGCATCGGAGCGGGGACATACAATGAGCAGTTCTTC. It codes for CATSIGAGTYNEQFF.